This TCR beta chain was sequenced during a study of T cell responses to AZD1222 COVID-19 vaccine. The CDR3 covers 13 residues. The germline V gene has CDR1 SGHAT and CDR2 FQNNGV. V gave up 0 bases and J gave up 2 bases, with 4 bases separating them. TCRdb's table, derived via immunoSEQ multiplex PCR, lists solely in-frame clones and lacks some. The sample yields roughly 29,000 clones, 93% seen once. With regard to this clone: The antigen is unknown.

General study findings and limits: When two AZD1222 doses had been given, Spike-specific TCR breadth and depth rose. The peak T cell response came first, and repertoires were sampled only after it. Dominant at 160-218 and 743-854, vaccine-associated CD4 TCRs also spanned spike. Donor demographics were predominantly white British with a female majority; clonal diversity may be underestimated.

The sequences come from peripheral blood, collected on day 0 of AZD1222 vaccination. The chain combines TRBV11-2 with TRBJ1-1; D call uncertain. The clonotype comes from an adult in good health. The CDR3 DNA is TGTGCCAGCAGCTTAGAGACAAACACTGAAGCTTTCTTT. This translates into CASSLETNTEAFF.